Below, 17 T cell receptor beta chains from the same sample are listed, as sequenced in a study of graft-versus-host responses after intestinal transplantation (dated by TCRdb to the early 2020s). The protocol used for the library was the immunoSEQ multiplex PCR assay. TCRdb holds this immuneACCESS table with in-frame rearrangements only. Some clones are missing; in checked studies, unresolved V genes explain under half, and the rest has no known cause. This sample is represented by tens of thousands of clones; around 94% of them were singletons. The ten largest make up about 0.52% of the sample. The specimen comprised PBMCs, sampled 156 days after intestinal transplant. The receptors derive from a human patient who received an intestinal transplant, so some T cells may come from the graft donor.

The gene calls are TRBV6-4 and TRBJ2-3, with a weak D call TRBD1 (6 bases). Between the trimmed V and J ends, which lost 0 bases and 2 bases, there was a span of 9 bases. Germline V gene data show CDR1 as MRHNA and CDR2 as SNTAGT. CDR3 length equals 15 residues. DNA of the CDR3: TGTGCCAGCAGTGACTCGCAGGGGCTCACAGATACGCAGTATTTT. It translates to CASSDSQGLTDTQYF.

V and J are TRBV29-1 and TRBJ2-7; D not resolved. Trimming took 4 bases from V and 0 from J, leaving 10 bases between them. Germline loops: CDR1 SQVTM, CDR2 ANQGSEA. This CDR3 spans 13 amino acids. CDR3 DNA sequence: TGCAGCGTTGGGCGGAGCAGCTCCTACGAGCAGTACTTC. It specifies CSVGRSSSYEQYF.

This chain connects TRBV4-2 to TRBJ1-1, with a tentative D call TRBD1 (6 bases). Germline CDR1 and CDR2: LGHNA and YNFKEQ. Between the trimmed V and J ends, which lost 2 bases and 8 bases, there was a span of 15 bases. The CDR3 spans 14 residues. DNA for the CDR3: TGTGCCAGCAGCCAAATTGGGGAGGGGGTCGAAGCTTTCTTT. It is translated as CASSQIGEGVEAFF.

The chain couples TRBV7-9 to TRBJ2-1; D is perhaps TRBD2 (6 bases). Per the germline V gene, CDR1 is SEHNR and CDR2 is FQNEAQ (reference sequence). Trimming took 3 bases from V and 6 from J, leaving 18 bases between them. The CDR3 has 16 residues. CDR3 bases: TGTGCCAGCAGCTTGCCGGGAGTATCGTCCGCCAATGAGCAGTTCTTC. Amino acids: CASSLPGVSSANEQFF. The variable domain in full, with the rest retrieved from reference TRBV7-9 and TRBJ2-1, is DTGVSQNPRHKITKRGQNVTFRCDPISEHNRLYWYRQTLGQGPEFLTYFQNEAQLEKSRLLSDRFSAERPKGSFSTLEIQRTEQGDSAMYLCASSLPGVSSANEQFFGPGTRLTVL.

The rearrangement links TRBV6-6 to TRBJ2-2; 13 bases fit TRBD2. The CDR3 has 16 residues. Trimming removed 4 bases from V and 6 bases from J; junction bases left unmatched: 5. CDR1 is MNHNY and CDR2 is SVGAGI in the germline V gene (reference sequence). Here the CDR3 DNA reads TGTGCCAGCAGTTCCACACTAGCGGGAGGGTCCGGGGAGCTGTTTTTT. Residues: CASSSTLAGGSGELFF.

The V and J genes are TRBV5-4 and TRBJ1-1; no firm D call. V lost 4 bases and J lost 4, with 14 bases in between. Germline V gene data show CDR1 as SGHNT and CDR2 as YYREEE (reference sequence). This CDR3 region has 14 residues. In DNA form, the CDR3 reads TGTGCCAGCAGCCCCCCGGGGTCGAGCACTGAAGCTTTCTTT. Encoded protein: CASSPPGSSTEAFF.

This clone was seen a handful of times. The chain links TRBV6-6 to TRBJ1-1, with a tentative D call TRBD1 (6 bases). The germline CDR1 and CDR2 sequences are MNHNY and SVGAGI (reference sequence). V dropped 2 bases and J dropped 4 bases, with 8 bases sitting between them. The CDR3 has 13 residues. CDR3 DNA: TGTGCCAGCAGTTACGGACAGCTCACTGAAGCTTTCTTT. It is translated as CASSYGQLTEAFF.

With regard to this clone: The sample carries other DNA sequences with the same CDR3. The chain uses TRBV4-2 and TRBJ1-2; weak D call: TRBD1 (6 bases). Trimming pared 0 bases from V and 8 bases from J, leaving 16 bases between. The CDR3 length is 15 residues. Germline-derived CDR1 and CDR2 are LGHNA and YNFKEQ. For the CDR3, the DNA is TGTGCCAGCAGCCAAGAATTTGGGGGGCGGGGGGGCTACACCTTC. It translates to CASSQEFGGRGGYTF.

This chain uses TRBV4-3 with TRBJ1-3; no clear D. V lost 4 bases to trimming and J lost 0 bases, with 10 bases between them. The germline CDR1 and CDR2 sequences are LGHNA and YSLEER. The CDR3 has 15 residues. The CDR3, as DNA: TGCGCCAGCAGCCCAGCCCCAGACTCTGGAAACACCATATATTTT. It yields the protein CASSPAPDSGNTIYF.

A remark on this clone: Its ends do not fully match the called genes, so a read error is possible. This chain connects TRBV19 to TRBJ1-1; TRBD1 matches at 8 bases. The germline V gene has CDR1 LNHDA and CDR2 SQIVND (reference sequence). The CDR3 contains 14 residues. The CDR3 DNA is TGTGCCAGCCGGAGACAGGGGTGGAACTCTGAAGCTTTCTTT. It specifies CASRRQGWNSEAFF.

This chain joins TRBV11-2 and TRBJ1-6; tentative D call: TRBD1 (5 bases). Germline CDR1 reads SGHAT; CDR2 reads FQNNGV. The CDR3 runs 15 residues. The V gene lost 0 bases and the J gene lost 6 bases, with 9 bases spanning the gap. The CDR3: CASSLEGRVNSPLHF. CDR3 nucleotide sequence: TGTGCCAGCAGCTTAGAGGGCAGGGTTAATTCACCCCTCCACTTT. Filled out from reference TRBV11-2 and TRBJ1-6, the complete variable domain reads EAGVAQSPRYKIIEKRQSVAFWCNPISGHATLYWYQQILGQGPKLLIQFQNNGVVDDSQLPKDRFSAERLKGVDSTLKIQPAKLEDSAVYLCASSLEGRVNSPLHFGNGTRLTVT.

This chain connects TRBV5-1 to TRBJ2-3, with 15 bases lining up with TRBD2. Trimming removed 4 bases from V and 6 bases from J; junction bases left unmatched: 6. This CDR3 has 16 residues. Germline V gene lookup returns CDR1 SGHRS and CDR2 YFSETQ. This CDR3 is CASSPGLAGGPDTQYF. CDR3 coding DNA: TGCGCCAGCAGCCCCGGACTAGCGGGGGGGCCGGATACGCAGTATTTT.

This clone was observed once. The chain has TRBV13 and TRBJ1-6; the D gene is possibly TRBD1 (6 bases). This CDR3 contains 15 residues. The germline CDR1 and CDR2 sequences are PRHDT and FYEKMQ (reference sequence). V was clipped by 5 bases and J by 7 bases, with 15 bases between them. The CDR3 bases are TGTGCCAGCAGCCTTGGACAGAGTCAAAATTCACCCCTCCACTTT. It codes for CASSLGQSQNSPLHF.

V gene TRBV5-6 combines with J gene TRBJ1-5; D is undetermined. Germline V lookup: CDR1 SGHDT, CDR2 YYEEEE. V lost 0 bases to trimming and J lost 4 bases, with 5 bases between them. CDR3 length: 13 residues. CDR3 bases: TGTGCCAGCAGCTTGGCTGGGAATCAGCCCCAGCATTTT. Amino acids: CASSLAGNQPQHF.

CDR3 bases: TGTGCCAGCAGCTCCCTTACGACAGGTCCATCTTGGGACTATGGCTACACCTTC. This encodes CASSSLTTGPSWDYGYTF. The chain has TRBV5-6 and TRBJ1-2; perhaps TRBD1 as D (6 bases). V was trimmed by 3 bases and J by 3 bases, leaving 24 bases between them. The CDR3 sequence is 18 residues long. In germline, CDR1 is SGHDT, CDR2 YYEEEE.

V is TRBV14 and J is TRBJ1-3; D ambiguous. Germline assignment: CDR1 SGHDN and CDR2 FVKESK. Deletions cut 3 bases from V and 2 bases from J, with 20 bases between. This CDR3 spans 18 amino acids. In DNA, the CDR3 is TGTGCCAGCAGCCAGGACGGACTAGGCAGGCGCGCTGGAAACACCATATATTTT. It specifies CASSQDGLGRRAGNTIYF. Together with reference TRBV14 and TRBJ1-3, the CDR3 gives the full variable domain: EAGVTQFPSHSVIEKGQTVTLRCDPISGHDNLYWYRRVMGKEIKFLLHFVKESKQDESGMPNNRFLAERTGGTYSTLKVQPAELEDSGVYFCASSQDGLGRRAGNTIYFGEGSWLTVV.

The chain combines TRBV5-4 with TRBJ2-7, with unresolved D. CDR1 and CDR2 from the germline V gene are SGHNT and YYREEE (reference sequence). The CDR3 is made up of 12 amino acids. Between the trimmed V and J ends, which lost 1 base and 5 bases, there was a span of 7 bases. CDR3 in DNA: TGTGCCAGCAGCTTGATCGGTCACGAGCAGTACTTC. Translated: CASSLIGHEQYF.